This TCR beta chain emerged from a study of blood T cell repertoires in COVID-19. Sequenced by immunoSEQ multiplex PCR; TCRdb stores in-frame clones only, minus some. In the table there are fewer than 350,000 clones, approximately 83% of which are singletons. J gave up 2 bases and V 5 bases, and 3 bases lay outside the gene matches. The CDR3 spans 13 residues. Germline CDR1 MNHEY, CDR2 SVGAGI. The TCR sequence derives from a woman in her thirties who had recovered from COVID-19. The chain links TRBV6-5 to TRBJ2-7; 7 nucleotides match TRBD1. The sample comprised peripheral blood. Written as DNA, the CDR3 is TGTGCCAGCAGTCCGGGACAGACCTACGAGCAGTACTTC. As protein: CASSPGQTYEQYF.